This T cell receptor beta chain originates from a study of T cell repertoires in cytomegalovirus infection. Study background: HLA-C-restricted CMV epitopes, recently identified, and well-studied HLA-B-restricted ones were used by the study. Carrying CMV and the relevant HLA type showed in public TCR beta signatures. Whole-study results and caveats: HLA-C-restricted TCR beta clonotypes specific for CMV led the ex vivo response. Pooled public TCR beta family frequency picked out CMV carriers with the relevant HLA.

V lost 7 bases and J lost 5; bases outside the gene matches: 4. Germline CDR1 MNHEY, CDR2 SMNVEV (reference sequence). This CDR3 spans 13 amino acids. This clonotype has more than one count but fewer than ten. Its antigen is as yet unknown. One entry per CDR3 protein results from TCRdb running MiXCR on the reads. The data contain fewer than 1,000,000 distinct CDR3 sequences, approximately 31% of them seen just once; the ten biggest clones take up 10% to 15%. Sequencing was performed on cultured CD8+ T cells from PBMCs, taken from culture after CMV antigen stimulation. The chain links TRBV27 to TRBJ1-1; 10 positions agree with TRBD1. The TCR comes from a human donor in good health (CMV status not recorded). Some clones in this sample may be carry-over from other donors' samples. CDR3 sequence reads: CASKTGGLTEAFF. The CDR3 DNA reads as TGTGCCAGCAAGACAGGGGGCTTGACTGAAGCTTTCTTT.